This T cell receptor (beta chain) was profiled in a study of Graves' ophthalmopathy and Graves' hyperthyroidism. Study overall: Samples of peripheral blood were obtained at initial diagnosis, prior to treatment of any kind.

The CDR3 contains 16 residues. Between the trimmed V and J ends, which lost 6 bases and 2 bases, there was a span of 19 bases. CDR1 and CDR2 (germline): MGHDK, SYGVNS. A word on this clonotype: Its antigen remains unknown.

General observations from the study: Blood also harbored most expanded thyroid clonotypes above 0.001 frequency.

Additional autoimmune diseases, uncontrolled infections, pregnancy or lactation disqualified patients. Someone took the PBMCs out of 10 ml of fresh peripheral blood. Beta-chain TCR CDR3 regions were amplified from RNA transcripts. An opening RT-PCR round employed HTBI primers and preceded a second-round multiplex PCR. Each CDR3 protein is one row after TCRdb ran MiXCR on the multiplex PCR reads. Among about 740,000 distinct CDR3 sequences listed, roughly 40% were seen once. V is TRBV25-1 and J is TRBJ1-2; the D gene is possibly TRBD1 (6 bases). This TCR came from an adult man with Graves' ophthalmopathy. Sequencing was carried out using peripheral blood. This CDR3 is CASSQVAGAGNYGYTF. In DNA, the CDR3 is TGTGCCAGCAGCCAAGTGGCAGGGGCCGGCAACTATGGCTACACCTTC.